This is a list of T cell receptor beta chains from one sample in a study of shared clonotypes between healthy human individuals. TCRdb keeps only in-frame clones here, not all; method: immunoSEQ multiplex PCR. Found here are fewer than 1 million clones, around 96% of them singletons; the top ten hold about 0.22%. The sequenced sample was naive CD8+ T cells sorted from blood. All receptors come from a young man in good health. Each CDR3 is given with its conserved first and last residue. D genes are given only for firm matches. Size is stated for part of the rows, as once, few or many counts, or as a class when the clone is expanded.

cdr3_aa: CASSPGTVREEKLFF
cdr3_nt: TGCGCCAGCAGCCCAGGGACAGTTAGGGAAGAAAAACTGTTTTTT
clone_size: NA
v_call: TRBV4-1
d_call: TRBD1
cdr3_length: 15
j_call: TRBJ1-4

cdr3_aa: CASRGGGQPGTQYF
cdr3_nt: TGTGCCAGCCGGGGAGGGGGCCAGCCCGGGACCCAGTACTTC
clone_size: NA
v_call: TRBV7-9
d_call: NA
cdr3_length: 14
j_call: TRBJ2-5

cdr3_aa: CASSEFGQGAYEQYF
cdr3_nt: TGTGCCAGCAGTGAATTTGGCCAGGGGGCCTACGAGCAGTACTTC
clone_size: NA
v_call: TRBV2
d_call: TRBD1
cdr3_length: 15
j_call: TRBJ2-7

cdr3_aa: CASSLSRGGEQYF
cdr3_nt: TGTGCCAGCAGTTTATCAAGGGGAGGCGAGCAGTACTTC
clone_size: NA
v_call: TRBV27
d_call: NA
cdr3_length: 13
j_call: TRBJ2-7

cdr3_aa: CASSQAGLYNEQFF
cdr3_nt: TGCGCCAGCAGCCAAGCCGGACTCTACAATGAGCAGTTCTTC
clone_size: NA
v_call: TRBV4-1
d_call: NA
cdr3_length: 14
j_call: TRBJ2-1

cdr3_aa: CASSERDIYEQYF
cdr3_nt: TGTGCCAGCAGTGAACGCGACATTTACGAGCAGTACTTC
clone_size: NA
v_call: TRBV6-1
d_call: NA
cdr3_length: 13
j_call: TRBJ2-7

cdr3_aa: CASSERGGSSEAFF
cdr3_nt: TGTGCCAGCAGTGAAAGGGGAGGTTCGTCTGAAGCTTTCTTT
clone_size: NA
v_call: TRBV25-1
d_call: NA
cdr3_length: 14
j_call: TRBJ1-1

cdr3_aa: CASSPGQGDTEAFF
cdr3_nt: TGTGCCAGCAGCCCGGGACAGGGCGACACTGAAGCTTTCTTT
clone_size: NA
v_call: TRBV6-5
d_call: TRBD1
cdr3_length: 14
j_call: TRBJ1-1

cdr3_aa: CASKNLQGAHNEQFF
cdr3_nt: TGTGCCAGTAAAAACCTACAGGGGGCCCACAATGAGCAGTTCTTC
clone_size: NA
v_call: TRBV6-1
d_call: TRBD1
cdr3_length: 15
j_call: TRBJ2-1

cdr3_aa: CASSPIWDRGSEAFF
cdr3_nt: TGTGCCAGCAGTCCCATATGGGATCGGGGGAGTGAAGCTTTCTTT
clone_size: once
v_call: TRBV27
d_call: NA
cdr3_length: 15
j_call: TRBJ1-1

cdr3_aa: CSVVWEGRVKAYEQYF
cdr3_nt: TGCAGCGTTGTTTGGGAGGGCCGGGTTAAAGCCTACGAGCAGTACTTC
clone_size: NA
v_call: TRBV29-1
d_call: TRBD2
cdr3_length: 16
j_call: TRBJ2-7

cdr3_aa: CSVGRDPYTGELFF
cdr3_nt: TGCAGCGTTGGGCGGGACCCTTACACCGGGGAGCTGTTTTTT
clone_size: few
v_call: TRBV29-1
d_call: NA
cdr3_length: 14
j_call: TRBJ2-2

cdr3_aa: CASSLGAGSTDTQYF
cdr3_nt: TGTGCCAGCAGCTTGGGAGCGGGGAGCACAGATACGCAGTATTTT
clone_size: NA
v_call: TRBV9
d_call: TRBD2
cdr3_length: 15
j_call: TRBJ2-3

cdr3_aa: CASSFPSYEQYF
cdr3_nt: TGTGCCAGCAGTTTTCCCTCCTACGAGCAGTACTTC
clone_size: NA
v_call: TRBV27
d_call: NA
cdr3_length: 12
j_call: TRBJ2-7

cdr3_aa: CASSLAQGLGYTF
cdr3_nt: TGTGCCAGCAGCTTGGCCCAGGGTCTTGGCTACACCTTC
clone_size: NA
v_call: TRBV7-9
d_call: NA
cdr3_length: 13
j_call: TRBJ1-2